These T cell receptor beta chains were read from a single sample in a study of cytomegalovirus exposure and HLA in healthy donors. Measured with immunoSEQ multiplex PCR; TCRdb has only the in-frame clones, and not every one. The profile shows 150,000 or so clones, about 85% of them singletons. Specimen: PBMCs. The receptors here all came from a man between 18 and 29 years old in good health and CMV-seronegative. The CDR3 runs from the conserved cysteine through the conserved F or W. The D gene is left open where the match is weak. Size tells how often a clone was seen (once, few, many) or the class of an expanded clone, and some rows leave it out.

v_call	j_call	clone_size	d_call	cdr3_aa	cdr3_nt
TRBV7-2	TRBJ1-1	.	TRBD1	CASSLSRTGGSEAFF	TGTGCCAGCAGTCTCTCACGGACAGGGGGCTCTGAAGCTTTCTTT
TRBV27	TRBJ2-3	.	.	CASLPGDGTDTQYF	TGTGCCAGCCTTCCCGGGGATGGGACAGATACGCAGTATTTT
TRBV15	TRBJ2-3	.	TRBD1	CATSRDRGSTDTQYF	TGTGCCACCAGCAGAGACAGGGGGAGCACAGATACGCAGTATTTT
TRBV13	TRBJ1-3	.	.	CASSLGRPSGNTIYF	TGTGCCAGCAGCTTAGGCAGGCCCTCTGGAAACACCATATATTTT
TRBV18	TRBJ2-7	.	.	CASSPTQAISDYEQYF	TGTGCCAGCTCACCAACACAGGCTATAAGCGACTACGAGCAGTACTTC
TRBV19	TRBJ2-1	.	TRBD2	CATSQLAAPYNEQFF	TGTGCCACTTCCCAACTAGCGGCCCCTTACAATGAGCAGTTCTTC
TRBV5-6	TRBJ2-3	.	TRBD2	CASSLVLAGADTQYF	TGTGCCAGCAGCTTGGTACTAGCGGGGGCCGATACGCAGTATTTT
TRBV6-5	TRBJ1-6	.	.	CASSRSEVNSPLHF	TGTGCCAGCAGCCGGTCGGAGGTTAATTCACCCCTCCACTTT
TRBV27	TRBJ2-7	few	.	CASSSGTSFYEQYF	TGTGCCAGCAGTTCCGGGACTTCTTTCTACGAGCAGTACTTC
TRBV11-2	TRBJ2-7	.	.	CASSLKGGLYEQYF	TGTGCCAGCAGCTTAAAGGGCGGACTCTACGAGCAGTACTTC
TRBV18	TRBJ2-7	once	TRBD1	CASSAQGAAYEQYF	TGTGCCAGCTCTGCACAGGGGGCCGCCTACGAGCAGTACTTC
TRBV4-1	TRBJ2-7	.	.	CASSQPTSGRGYEQYF	TGCGCCAGCAGCCAACCGACGAGCGGAAGAGGGTACGAGCAGTACTTC
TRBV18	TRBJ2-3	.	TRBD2	CASSPASGSTDTQYF	TGTGCCAGCTCACCAGCTAGCGGGAGCACAGATACGCAGTATTTT
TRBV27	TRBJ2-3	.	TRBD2	CASRWTSGNLDTQYF	TGTGCCAGCAGATGGACTAGCGGGAATTTAGATACGCAGTATTTT
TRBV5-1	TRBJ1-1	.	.	CASSLSGANTEAFF	TGCGCCAGCAGCTTGTCAGGGGCGAACACTGAAGCTTTCTTT
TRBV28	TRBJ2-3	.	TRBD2	CASRWREGTDTQYF	TGTGCCAGCAGGTGGCGGGAGGGGACAGATACGCAGTATTTT
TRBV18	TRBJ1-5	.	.	CASSPGQPYNQPQHF	TGTGCCAGCTCACCCGGACAGCCATACAATCAGCCCCAGCATTTT
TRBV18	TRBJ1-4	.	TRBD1	CASSPLTQGAHSGEKLFF	TGTGCCAGCTCACCATTAACCCAGGGGGCGCATTCCGGTGAAAAACTGTTTTTT
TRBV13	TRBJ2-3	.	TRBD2	CASSFLSSGDTDTQYF	TGTGCCAGCAGCTTCCTCTCTAGCGGAGACACAGATACGCAGTATTTT
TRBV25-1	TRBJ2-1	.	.	CASSETGTVNEQFF	TGTGCCAGCAGTGAAACCGGGACTGTTAATGAGCAGTTCTTC
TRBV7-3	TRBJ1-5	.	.	CASSLTPGVEGNQPQHF	TGTGCCAGCAGCTTAACGCCCGGGGTTGAGGGCAATCAGCCCCAGCATTTT
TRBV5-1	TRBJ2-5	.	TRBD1	CASSRGTGGETQYF	TGCGCCAGCAGCCGGGGGACAGGGGGAGAGACCCAGTACTTC
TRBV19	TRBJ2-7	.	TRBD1	CASSPSGTGPTYEQYF	TGTGCCAGTAGTCCGTCCGGGACAGGGCCCACCTACGAGCAGTACTTC
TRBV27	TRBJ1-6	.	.	CASRAGRLGNSPLHF	TGTGCCAGCAGGGCAGGGAGGTTAGGTAATTCACCCCTCCACTTT
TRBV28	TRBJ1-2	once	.	CASSLASGHYGYTF	TGTGCCAGCAGTTTAGCGAGCGGACACTATGGCTACACCTTC
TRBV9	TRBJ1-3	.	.	CASSVEGISGNTIYF	TGTGCCAGCAGCGTAGAGGGGATCTCTGGAAACACCATATATTTT
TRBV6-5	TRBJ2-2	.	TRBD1	CASTRTGRTGELFF	TGTGCCAGCACACGGACAGGGCGGACCGGGGAGCTGTTTTTT